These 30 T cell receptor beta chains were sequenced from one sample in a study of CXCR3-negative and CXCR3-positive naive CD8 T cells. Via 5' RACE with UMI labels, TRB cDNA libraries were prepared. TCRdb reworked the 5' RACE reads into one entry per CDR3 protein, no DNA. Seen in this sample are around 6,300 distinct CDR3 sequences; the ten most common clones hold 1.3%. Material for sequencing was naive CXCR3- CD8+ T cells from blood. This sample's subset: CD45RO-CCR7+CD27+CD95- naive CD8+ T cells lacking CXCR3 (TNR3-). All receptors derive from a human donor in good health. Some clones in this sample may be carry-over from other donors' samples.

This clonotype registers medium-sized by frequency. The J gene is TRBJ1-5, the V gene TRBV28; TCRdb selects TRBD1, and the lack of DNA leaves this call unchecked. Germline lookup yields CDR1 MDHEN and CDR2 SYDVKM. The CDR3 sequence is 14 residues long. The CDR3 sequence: CASSSPGVNQPQHF.

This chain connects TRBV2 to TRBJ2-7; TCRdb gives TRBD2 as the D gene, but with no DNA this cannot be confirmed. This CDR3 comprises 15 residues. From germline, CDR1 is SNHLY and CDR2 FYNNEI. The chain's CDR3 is CASSAGGDDSYEQYF.

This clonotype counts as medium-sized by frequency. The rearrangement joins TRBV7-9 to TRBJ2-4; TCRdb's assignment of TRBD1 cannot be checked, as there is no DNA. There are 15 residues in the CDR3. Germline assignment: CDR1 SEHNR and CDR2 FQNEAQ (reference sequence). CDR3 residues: CASSHRQGSKNIQYF.

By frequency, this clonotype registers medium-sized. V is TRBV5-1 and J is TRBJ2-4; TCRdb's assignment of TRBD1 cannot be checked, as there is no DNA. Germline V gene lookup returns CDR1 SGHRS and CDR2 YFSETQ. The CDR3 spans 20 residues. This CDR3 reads CASSARGGPEHLGAKNIQYF.

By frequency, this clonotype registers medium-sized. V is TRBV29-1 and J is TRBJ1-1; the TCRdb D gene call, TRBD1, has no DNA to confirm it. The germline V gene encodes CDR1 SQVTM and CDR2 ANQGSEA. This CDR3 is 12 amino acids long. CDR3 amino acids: CSVAVPNTEAFF.

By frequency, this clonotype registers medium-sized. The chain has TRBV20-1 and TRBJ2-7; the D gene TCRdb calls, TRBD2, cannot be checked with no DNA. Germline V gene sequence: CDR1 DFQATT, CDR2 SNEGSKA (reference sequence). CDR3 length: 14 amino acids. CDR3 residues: CSAAGPSSSYEQYF.

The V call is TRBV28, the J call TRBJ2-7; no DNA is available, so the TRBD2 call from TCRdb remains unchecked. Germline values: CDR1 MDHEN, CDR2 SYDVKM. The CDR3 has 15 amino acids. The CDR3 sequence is CASSPVSEINYEQYF.

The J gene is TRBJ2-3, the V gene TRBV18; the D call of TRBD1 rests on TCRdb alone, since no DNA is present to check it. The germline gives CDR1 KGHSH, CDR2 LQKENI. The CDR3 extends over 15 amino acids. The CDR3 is CASSPGQGGSDTQYF.

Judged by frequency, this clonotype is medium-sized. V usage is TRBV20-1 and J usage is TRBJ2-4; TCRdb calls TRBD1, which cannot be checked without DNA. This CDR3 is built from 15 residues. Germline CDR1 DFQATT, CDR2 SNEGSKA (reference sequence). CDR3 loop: CSATRRSQGKNIQYF.

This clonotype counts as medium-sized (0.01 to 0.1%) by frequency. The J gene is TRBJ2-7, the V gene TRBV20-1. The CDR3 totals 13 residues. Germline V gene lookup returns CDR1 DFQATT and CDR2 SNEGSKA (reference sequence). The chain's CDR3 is CSAKTGSSYEQYF.

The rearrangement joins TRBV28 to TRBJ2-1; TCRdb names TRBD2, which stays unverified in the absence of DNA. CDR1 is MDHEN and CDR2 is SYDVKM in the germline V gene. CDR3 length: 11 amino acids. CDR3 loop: CASSGGNEQFF.

CDR3 sequence reads: CASSSGVIHHF. The chain has TRBV6-2 or TRBV6-3 and TRBJ2-1; lacking DNA, the TRBD1 call made by TCRdb goes unchecked. Germline V gene sequence: CDR1 MNHEY, CDR2 SVGEGT. This CDR3 is 11 amino acids long.

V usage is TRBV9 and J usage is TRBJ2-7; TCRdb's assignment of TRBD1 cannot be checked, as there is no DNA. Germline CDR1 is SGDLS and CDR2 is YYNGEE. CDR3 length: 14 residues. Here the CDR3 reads CASSVKDTSYEQYF.

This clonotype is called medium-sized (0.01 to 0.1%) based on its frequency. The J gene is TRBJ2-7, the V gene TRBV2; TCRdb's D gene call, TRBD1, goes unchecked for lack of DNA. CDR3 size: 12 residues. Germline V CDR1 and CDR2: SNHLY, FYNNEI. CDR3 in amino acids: CASSGGQVNQYF.

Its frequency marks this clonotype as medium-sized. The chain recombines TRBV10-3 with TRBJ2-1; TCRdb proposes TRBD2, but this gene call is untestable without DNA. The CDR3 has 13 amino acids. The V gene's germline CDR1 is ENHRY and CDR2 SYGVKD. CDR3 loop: CAIYSGGNNEQFF.

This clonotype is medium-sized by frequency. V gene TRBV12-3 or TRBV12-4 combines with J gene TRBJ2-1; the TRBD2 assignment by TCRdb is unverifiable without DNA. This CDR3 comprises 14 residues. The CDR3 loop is CASTGLAGSNEQFF.

This CDR3 is CSAHGGRTAEAFF. J is TRBJ1-1 and V is TRBV29-1; no DNA is available, so the TRBD1 call from TCRdb remains unchecked. CDR3 size: 13 residues. Per germline, CDR1 SQVTM and CDR2 ANQGSEA.

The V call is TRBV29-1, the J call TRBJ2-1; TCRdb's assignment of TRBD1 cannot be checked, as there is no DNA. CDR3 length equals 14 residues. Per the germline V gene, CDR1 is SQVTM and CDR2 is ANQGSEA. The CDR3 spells CSVEGQGRDNEQFF.

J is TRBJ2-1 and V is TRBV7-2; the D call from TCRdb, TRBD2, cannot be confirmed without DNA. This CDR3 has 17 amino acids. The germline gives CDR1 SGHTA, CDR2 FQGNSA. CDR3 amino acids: CASSSPSGVPDYNEQFF.

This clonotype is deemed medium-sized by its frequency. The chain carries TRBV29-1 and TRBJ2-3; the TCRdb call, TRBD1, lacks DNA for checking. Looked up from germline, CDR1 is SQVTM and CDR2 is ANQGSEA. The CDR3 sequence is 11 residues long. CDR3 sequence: CSPYPPDTQYF.

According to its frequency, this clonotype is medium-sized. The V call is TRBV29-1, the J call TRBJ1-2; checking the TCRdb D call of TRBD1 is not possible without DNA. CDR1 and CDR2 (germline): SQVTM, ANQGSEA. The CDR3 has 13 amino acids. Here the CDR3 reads CSVEGVINYGYTF. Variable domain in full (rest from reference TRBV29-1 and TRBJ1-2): SAVISQKPSRDICQRGTSLTIQCQVDSQVTMMFWYRQQPGQSLTLIATANQGSEATYESGFVIDKFPISRPNLTFSTLTVSNMSPEDSSIYLCSVEGVINYGYTFGSGTRLTVV.

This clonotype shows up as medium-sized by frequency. The CDR3 sequence: CSVPAPVTSGRSHNEQFF. The chain is built from TRBV29-1 and TRBJ2-1; TCRdb outputs TRBD2, but without DNA this stays unchecked. The CDR3 length is 18 residues. From germline, CDR1 is SQVTM and CDR2 ANQGSEA.

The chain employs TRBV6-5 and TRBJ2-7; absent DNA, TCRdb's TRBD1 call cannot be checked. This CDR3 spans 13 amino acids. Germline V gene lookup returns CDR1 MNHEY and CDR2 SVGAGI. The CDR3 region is CASSWGTGSEQYF.

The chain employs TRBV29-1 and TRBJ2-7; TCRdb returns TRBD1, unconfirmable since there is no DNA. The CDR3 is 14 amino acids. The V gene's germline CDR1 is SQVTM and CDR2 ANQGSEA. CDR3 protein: CSVAGRGRWDEQYF.

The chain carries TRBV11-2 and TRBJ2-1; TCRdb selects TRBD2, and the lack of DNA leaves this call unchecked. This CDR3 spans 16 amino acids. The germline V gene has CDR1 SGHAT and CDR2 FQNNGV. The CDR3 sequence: CASSSRLAGGYNEQFF.

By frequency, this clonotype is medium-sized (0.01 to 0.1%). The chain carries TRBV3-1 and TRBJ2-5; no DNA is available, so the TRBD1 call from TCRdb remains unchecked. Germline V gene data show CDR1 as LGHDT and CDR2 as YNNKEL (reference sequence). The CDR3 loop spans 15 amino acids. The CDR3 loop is CASSQTGVTGETQYF.

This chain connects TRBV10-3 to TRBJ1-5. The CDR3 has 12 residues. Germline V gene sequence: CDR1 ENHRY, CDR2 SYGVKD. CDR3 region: CATGTDNQPQHF.

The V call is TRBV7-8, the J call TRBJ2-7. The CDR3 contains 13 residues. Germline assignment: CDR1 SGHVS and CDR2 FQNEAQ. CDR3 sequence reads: CASSQRLSYEQYF.

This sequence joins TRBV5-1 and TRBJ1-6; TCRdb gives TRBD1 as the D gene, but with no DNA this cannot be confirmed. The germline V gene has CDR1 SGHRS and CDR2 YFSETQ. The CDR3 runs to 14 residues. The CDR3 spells CASSPRDRDSPLHF.

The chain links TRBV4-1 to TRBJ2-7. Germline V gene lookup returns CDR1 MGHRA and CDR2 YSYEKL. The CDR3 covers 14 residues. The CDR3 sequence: CASSPGQGTYEQYF.